Presented here are 28 T cell receptor beta chains from one specimen sequenced in a study of T cell responses to AZD1222 COVID-19 vaccine. Profiling relied on immunoSEQ multiplex PCR, and the TCRdb table lists in-frame clones only, not all of them. The sample records roughly 120,000 clones, almost 95% being singletons. Material: peripheral blood, obtained 28 days after the second AZD1222 dose. The receptors here all came from an adult who received the AZD1222 COVID-19 vaccine.

This clone was seen a few times. The CDR3 sequence: CASSLGATNEKLFF. CDR3 nucleotides: TGCGCCAGCAGCTTGGGTGCAACTAATGAAAAACTGTTTTTT. The chain has TRBV5-1 and TRBJ1-4, with D hard to call. CDR3 size: 14 residues. Germline CDR1 SGHRS, CDR2 YFSETQ. V gave up 0 bases and J gave up 0 bases, with 3 bases separating them.

The rearrangement joins TRBV7-9 to TRBJ1-4, with 10 bases that match TRBD1. V lost 6 bases, J lost 7 bases, and 8 bases stayed unmatched. Germline lookup yields CDR1 SEHNR and CDR2 FQNEAQ (reference sequence). This CDR3 spans 15 amino acids. CDR3 bases: TGTGCCAGCAGATCCGGGACAGGGGAGGTTGAAAAACTGTTTTTT. Translation gives CASRSGTGEVEKLFF. Filled out from reference TRBV7-9 and TRBJ1-4, the complete variable domain reads DTGVSQNPRHKITKRGQNVTFRCDPISEHNRLYWYRQTLGQGPEFLTYFQNEAQLEKSRLLSDRFSAERPKGSFSTLEIQRTEQGDSAMYLCASRSGTGEVEKLFFGSGTQLSVL.

CDR3 sequence (DNA): TGTGCCAGCAGCCAAGACAGGGCCCGGGCTCAGCATTTT. This codes for CASSQDRARAQHF. The chain links TRBV11-2 to TRBJ1-5; 7 bases agree with TRBD1. The CDR3 is 13 amino acids. Germline CDR1 is SGHAT and CDR2 is FQNNGV. V gave up 5 bases and J gave up 13 bases; unmatched junction bases: 11.

J is TRBJ1-5 and V is TRBV5-1, with D possibly TRBD1 on 6 matching bases. Trimming removed 6 bases at V and 6 bases at J, with 19 bases between. There are 15 residues in the CDR3. The germline V gene encodes CDR1 SGHRS and CDR2 YFSETQ. DNA for the CDR3: TGCGCCAGCACCCTCGGGGGGGGCGAGGGTCAGCCCCAGCATTTT. The encoded protein is CASTLGGGEGQPQHF. The full variable domain, completed using reference TRBV5-1 and TRBJ1-5, is KAGVTQTPRYLIKTRGQQVTLSCSPISGHRSVSWYQQTPGQGLQFLFEYFSETQRNKGNFPGRFSGRQFSNSRSEMNVSTLELGDSALYLCASTLGGGEGQPQHFGDGTRLSIL.

This clone was seen a single time. The chain is built from TRBV6-4 and TRBJ2-2; 7 nucleotides line up with TRBD2. Looked up from germline, CDR1 is MRHNA and CDR2 is SNTAGT. The CDR3 length is 15 residues. With 10 bases clipped from V and 0 bases from J, the junction kept 8 bases outside the gene matches. The CDR3 nucleotides read TGTGCCATCTCCTCGGGGGGTGCGAACACCGGGGAGCTGTTTTTT. Translating gives CAISSGGANTGELFF.

This chain joins TRBV7-8 and TRBJ2-7; no reliable D call. The germline V gene encodes CDR1 SGHVS and CDR2 FQNEAQ. With 5 bases removed from V and 6 bases from J, the gap between germline ends came to 23 bases. The CDR3 spans 16 residues. The DNA of the CDR3 is TGTGCCAGCAGCACTGCAGGTCCCTTTAATCGCTTCGAGCAGTACTTC. This sequence encodes CASSTAGPFNRFEQYF.

The genes are TRBV7-6 and TRBJ1-3; TRBD1 matches 9 bases. This CDR3 has 18 amino acids. The V and J ends lost 2 bases and 3 bases, in that order; junction bases with no gene match: 11. CDR1 and CDR2 (germline): SGHVS, FNYEAQ. CDR3 bases: TGTGCCAGCAGCTTAACTCCGGACAGGGGATATATTGGAAACACCATATATTTT. As protein: CASSLTPDRGYIGNTIYF. Together with reference TRBV7-6 and TRBJ1-3, the CDR3 gives the full variable domain: GAGVSQSPRYKVTKRGQDVALRCDPISGHVSLYWYRQALGQGPEFLTYFNYEAQQDKSGLPNDRFSAERPEGSISTLTIQRTEQRDSAMYRCASSLTPDRGYIGNTIYFGEGSWLTVV.

The sample holds one count of this clone. This chain uses TRBV27 with TRBJ2-7; 7 nucleotides line up with TRBD1. The V gene end was trimmed by 6 bases and the J gene end by 2 bases; junction bases not matched to a gene: 4. The CDR3 is 13 amino acids. Germline V CDR1 and CDR2: MNHEY, SMNVEV (reference sequence). In nucleotides, the CDR3 is TGTGCCAGCAGCCAGACAGGGCCCTACGAGCAGTACTTC. Translated, it gives CASSQTGPYEQYF.

V gene TRBV5-4 combines with J gene TRBJ2-1; 15 bases fit TRBD2. This CDR3 spans 16 amino acids. V dropped 4 bases and J dropped 7; count of bases not matched to a gene: 6. From germline, CDR1 is SGHNT and CDR2 YYREEE (reference sequence). CDR3 coding DNA: TGTGCCAGCAGCAAGGGACTAGCGGGAGGTGGTAATGAGCAGTTCTTC. Translation: CASSKGLAGGGNEQFF.

The J gene is TRBJ1-2, the V gene TRBV27; a possible D gene is TRBD1 (5 bases). The V gene lost 6 bases and the J gene lost 4 bases, with 15 bases spanning the gap. CDR1 and CDR2 from the germline V gene are MNHEY and SMNVEV (reference sequence). The CDR3 is made up of 14 amino acids. CDR3 coding DNA: TGTGCCAGCAGGGTAAGTATTGGGGGCTATGGCTACACCTTC. Amino acids: CASRVSIGGYGYTF.

Turning to this clone: The same CDR3 can be traced to other DNA sequences in this sample. The V gene is TRBV7-9, the J gene TRBJ2-7; D gene ambiguous. CDR3 length equals 11 residues. V was pared by 5 bases and J by 3 bases, with 5 bases between. In germline, CDR1 is SEHNR, CDR2 FQNEAQ (reference sequence). The CDR3 sequence is CASSPSYEQYF. The CDR3 nucleotides read TGTGCCAGCAGCCCGAGCTACGAGCAGTACTTC.

This chain joins TRBV6-5 and TRBJ1-6; D possibly corresponds to TRBD1 (5 bases). The CDR3 covers 13 residues. The V end was cut by 2 bases, the J end by 9 bases, with 8 bases between. Germline V gene lookup returns CDR1 MNHEY and CDR2 SVGAGI. CDR3 nucleotide sequence: TGTGCCAGCAGTTACGGGGGTATTTCACCCCTCCACTTT. Residues: CASSYGGISPLHF.

This clone has a handful of counts. The rearrangement uses TRBV10-2 and TRBJ1-1, with D possibly matching TRBD1 (6 bases). The germline CDR1 and CDR2 sequences are WSHSY and SAAADI. Deletions cut 8 bases from V and 4 bases from J, with 8 bases between. The CDR3 spans 11 residues. The CDR3 DNA sequence: TGCGCCAGCCGAGGGGGCACTGAAGCTTTCTTT. Its protein product is CASRGGTEAFF.

The chain carries TRBV5-5 and TRBJ1-2; TRBD1 aligns across 7 bases. The CDR3 length is 17 residues. Germline V gene data show CDR1 as SGHKS and CDR2 as YYEKEE (reference sequence). V lost 0 bases to trimming and J lost 4 bases; unmatched junction nucleotides: 12. CDR3 bases: TGTGCCAGCAGCTTGGAGGGGAGGACAGGAACTATCTATGGCTACACCTTC. Its protein is CASSLEGRTGTIYGYTF.

The chain combines TRBV30 with TRBJ1-1; D unresolved. V was pared by 5 bases and J by 0 bases, with 16 bases between. This CDR3 contains 15 residues. The germline V gene has CDR1 GTSNPN and CDR2 SVGIG (reference sequence). The CDR3, as DNA: TGTGCCTGGCAACTATACGGACTGTTGAACACTGAAGCTTTCTTT. Translating it yields CAWQLYGLLNTEAFF.

The chain has TRBV7-2 and TRBJ1-6, with D unresolved. The CDR3 spans 14 residues. Trimming left V 0 bases short and J 5 bases short, with 5 bases between. CDR1 and CDR2 (germline): SGHTA, FQGNSA. The CDR3 region has the DNA TGTGCCAGCAGCTTAGCAGGAAATAATTCACCCCTCCACTTT. It encodes CASSLAGNNSPLHF.

The rearrangement uses TRBV28 and TRBJ1-4, with 7 positions matching TRBD1. Per the germline V gene, CDR1 is MDHEN and CDR2 is SYDVKM. Trimming took 9 bases from V and 5 from J; bases not matched to a gene: 3. CDR3 length: 12 residues. CDR3 sequence (DNA): TGTGCCAGTACAGGGGAGAATGAAAAACTGTTTTTT. Its translation is CASTGENEKLFF.

This clone came up a few times. The V call is TRBV2, the J call TRBJ2-7; D is unresolved. V lost 4 bases, J lost 4 bases, and 2 bases lay in between. CDR3 size: 10 residues. Germline V gene lookup returns CDR1 SNHLY and CDR2 FYNNEI. The CDR3 DNA reads as TGTGCCAGCAGTGTATACGAGCAGTACTTC. Its protein product is CASSVYEQYF. The full variable domain, its missing parts supplied by reference TRBV2 and TRBJ2-7, is EPEVTQTPSHQVTQMGQEVILRCVPISNHLYFYWYRQILGQKVEFLVSFYNNEISEKSEIFDDQFSVERPDGSNFTLKIRSTKLEDSAMYFCASSVYEQYFGPGTRLTVT.

The rearrangement joins TRBV12-3 or TRBV12-4 to TRBJ1-3; no firm D call. The CDR3 is 12 amino acids. Trimming pared 0 bases from V and 11 bases from J, leaving 8 bases between. CDR3 loop: CASSLAGPAIYF. Here the CDR3 DNA reads TGTGCCAGCAGTTTAGCTGGCCCGGCCATATATTTT.

The CDR3 DNA is TGTGCCAGCAGTCCTAGCGGGGGGGAGACCCAGTACTTC. Its protein is CASSPSGGETQYF. The rearrangement links TRBV12-3 or TRBV12-4 to TRBJ2-5, with TRBD2 identical over 11 bases. V lost 5 bases to trimming and J lost 5 bases; unmatched junction nucleotides: 1. CDR3 length: 13 amino acids.

The chain uses TRBV30 and TRBJ2-1; TRBD2 matches 13 bases. CDR3 length: 19 residues. The junction had 18 bases not matched to a gene; V was cut back by 4 bases and J by 6 bases. From germline, CDR1 is GTSNPN and CDR2 SVGIG (reference sequence). In DNA, the CDR3 is TGTGCCTGGAATCGACCCCCGGGACTAGCGGGATTCTTGGGCAATGAGCAGTTCTTC. This gives the protein CAWNRPPGLAGFLGNEQFF.

This chain joins TRBV5-5 and TRBJ2-7; D is possibly TRBD1 or TRBD2 (5 bases each). Germline CDR1 is SGHKS and CDR2 is YYEKEE (reference sequence). The CDR3 runs 16 residues. V was clipped by 2 bases and J by 2 bases, with 17 bases between them. CDR3 DNA: TGTGCCAGCAGCTTATTCAAGGGACGAGCAACCTACGAGCAGTACTTC. Protein: CASSLFKGRATYEQYF.

The chain combines TRBV28 with TRBJ2-5, with D uncertain. V was trimmed by 5 bases and J by 5 bases, leaving 6 bases between them. The CDR3 contains 11 residues. Germline CDR1 MDHEN, CDR2 SYDVKM. The DNA of the CDR3 is TGTGCCAGCAGTCAGCCGGAGACCCAGTACTTC. It is translated as CASSQPETQYF. The full variable domain, with the rest looked up from reference TRBV28 and TRBJ2-5, is DVKVTQSSRYLVKRTGEKVFLECVQDMDHENMFWYRQDPGLGLRLIYFSYDVKMKEKGDIPEGYSVSREKKERFSLILESASTNQTSMYLCASSQPETQYFGPGTRLLVL.

V is TRBV25-1 and J is TRBJ2-7; D possibly corresponds to TRBD2 (6 bases). V shed 5 bases and J shed 5 bases, with 16 bases lying between them. The germline CDR1 and CDR2 sequences are MGHDK and SYGVNS. This CDR3 has 14 residues. DNA of the CDR3: TGTGCCAGCAGTAACCAGAAGGGGAGGCACGAGCAGTACTTC. Translating gives CASSNQKGRHEQYF.

The chain recombines TRBV6-5 with TRBJ1-1, with 10 bases identical to TRBD1. CDR1 MNHEY and CDR2 SVGAGI come from the germline V gene. The CDR3 sequence is 15 residues long. V lost 4 bases to trimming and J lost 4 bases; unmatched junction nucleotides: 6. The DNA for the CDR3 is TGTGCCAGCAGTTTAGACAGGGGGCAGGTCACTGAAGCTTTCTTT. This gives the protein CASSLDRGQVTEAFF.

The chain joins TRBV7-2 to TRBJ2-1; 12 positions match TRBD2. Germline CDR1 SGHTA, CDR2 FQGNSA. This CDR3 region has 17 residues. V lost 5 bases and J lost 3; bases outside the gene matches: 8. CDR3 in amino acids: CASSRASGRANYNEQFF. In DNA, the CDR3 is TGTGCCAGCAGCCGCGCTAGCGGGAGGGCAAACTACAATGAGCAGTTCTTC.

The rearrangement uses TRBV6-2 or TRBV6-3 and TRBJ2-4; TRBD2 agrees at 16 bases. Per germline, CDR1 MNHEY and CDR2 SVGEGT. Trimming at V came to 4 bases and at J to 8 bases, leaving 5 bases not matched to a gene. This CDR3 region has 16 residues. The CDR3 is CASSSPGLAGGDIQYF. The CDR3 DNA reads TGTGCCAGCAGTTCCCCGGGACTAGCGGGAGGGGACATTCAGTACTTC.

The rearrangement uses TRBV29-1 and TRBJ2-1; TRBD2 matches 15 bases. There are 14 residues in the CDR3. The germline CDR1 and CDR2 sequences are SQVTM and ANQGSEA. V dropped 6 bases and J dropped 9; count of bases not matched to a gene: 6. The CDR3 sequence is CSVKGTSGRLEQFF. In DNA form, the CDR3 reads TGCAGCGTGAAAGGGACTAGCGGGAGGCTTGAGCAGTTCTTC.